This T cell receptor (beta chain) was recovered during a study of CD8 T cells in Susac syndrome. Random hexamers were used to reverse transcribe an amount of roughly 0.5 to 1 ug RNA. A multiplex approach, immunoSEQ multiplex PCR, amplified TCR beta CDR3 across 54 Vbeta and 13 Jbeta. TCRdb itself ran the immunoSEQ multiplex PCR reads through MiXCR, one entry per CDR3 protein. The table records around 220,000 distinct CDR3 sequences, about 93% of them present only once. FACS enriched CD8+ TEMRA cells, while bulk CD8+ and CD4+ were negatively isolated. The germline V and J ends were trimmed by 6 bases and 8 bases, with 17 bases remaining between them. The CDR3 extends over 15 amino acids. Germline V lookup: CDR1 SGHAT, CDR2 FQNNGV.

This sequence originates from a human donor with multiple sclerosis. Sequencing was done on a sample of CD8+ T cells from PBMCs. The chain combines TRBV11-2 with TRBJ1-6; maybe TRBD1 (5 bases). CDR3 DNA: TGTGCCAGCAGACCCGTAACAGGCAACTATTCACCCCTCCACTTT. Encoded protein: CASRPVTGNYSPLHF.